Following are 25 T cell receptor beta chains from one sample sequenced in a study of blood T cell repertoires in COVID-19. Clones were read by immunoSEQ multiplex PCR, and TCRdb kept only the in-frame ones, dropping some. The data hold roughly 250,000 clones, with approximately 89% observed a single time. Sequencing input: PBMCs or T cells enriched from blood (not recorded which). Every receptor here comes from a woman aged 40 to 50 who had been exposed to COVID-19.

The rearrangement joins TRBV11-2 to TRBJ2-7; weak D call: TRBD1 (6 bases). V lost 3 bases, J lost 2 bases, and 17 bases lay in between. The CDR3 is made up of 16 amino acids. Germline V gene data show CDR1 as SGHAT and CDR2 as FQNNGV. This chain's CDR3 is CASSFTTGYLTYEQYV. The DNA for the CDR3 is TGTGCCAGCAGCTTCACTACAGGGTACCTCACCTACGAGCAGTACGTC.

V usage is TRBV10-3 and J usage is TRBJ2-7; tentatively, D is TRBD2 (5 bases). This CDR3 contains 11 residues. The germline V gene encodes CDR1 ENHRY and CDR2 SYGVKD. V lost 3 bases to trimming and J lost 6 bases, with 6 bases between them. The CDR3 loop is CAISDAGEQYF. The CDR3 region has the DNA TGTGCCATCAGTGATGCGGGCGAGCAGTACTTC.

The CDR3 protein is CASSYFLQETQYF. In DNA form, the CDR3 reads TGTGCCAGCAGTTACTTCTTGCAAGAGACCCAGTACTTC. The rearrangement uses TRBV6-5 and TRBJ2-5; no definite D call. Germline CDR1 MNHEY, CDR2 SVGAGI. The CDR3 spans 13 residues. V shed 1 base and J shed 2 bases, with 5 bases lying between them.

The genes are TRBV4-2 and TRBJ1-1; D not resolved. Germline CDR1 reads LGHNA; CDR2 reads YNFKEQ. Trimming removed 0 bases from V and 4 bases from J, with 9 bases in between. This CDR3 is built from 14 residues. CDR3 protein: CASSQEIAGTEAFF. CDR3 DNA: TGTGCCAGCAGCCAAGAGATAGCGGGCACTGAAGCTTTCTTT.

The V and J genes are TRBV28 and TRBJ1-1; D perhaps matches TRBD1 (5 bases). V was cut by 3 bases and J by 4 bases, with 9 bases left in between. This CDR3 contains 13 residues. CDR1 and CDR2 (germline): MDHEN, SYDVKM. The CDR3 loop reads CASSFLTVTEAFF. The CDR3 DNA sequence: TGTGCCAGCAGTTTCTTGACAGTCACTGAAGCTTTCTTT.

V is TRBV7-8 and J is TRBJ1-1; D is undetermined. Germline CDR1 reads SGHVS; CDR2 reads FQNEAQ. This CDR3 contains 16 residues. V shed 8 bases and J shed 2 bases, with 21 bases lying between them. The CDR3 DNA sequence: TGTGCCAGCGAGAACAGCCGGGAGGCGGGAAACACTGAAGCTTTCTTT. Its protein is CASENSREAGNTEAFF.

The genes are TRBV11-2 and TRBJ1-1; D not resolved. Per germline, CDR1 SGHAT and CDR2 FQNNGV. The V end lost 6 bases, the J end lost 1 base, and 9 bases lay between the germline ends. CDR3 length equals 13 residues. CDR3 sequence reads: CASRSNRNTEAFF. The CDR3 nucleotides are TGTGCCAGCAGGAGCAACAGGAACACTGAAGCTTTCTTT.

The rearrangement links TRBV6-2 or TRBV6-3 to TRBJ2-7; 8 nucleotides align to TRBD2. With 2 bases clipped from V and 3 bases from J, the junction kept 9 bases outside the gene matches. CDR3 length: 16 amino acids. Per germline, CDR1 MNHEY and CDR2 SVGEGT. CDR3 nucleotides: TGTGCCAGCAGTTACACTAGCGGAGCGTATAACTACGAGCAGTACGTC. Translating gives CASSYTSGAYNYEQYV.

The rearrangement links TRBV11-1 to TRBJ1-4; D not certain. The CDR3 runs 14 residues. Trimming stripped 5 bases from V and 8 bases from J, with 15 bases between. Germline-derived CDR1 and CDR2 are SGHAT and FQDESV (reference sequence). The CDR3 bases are TGTGCCAGCAGCGAACCTGGACGGGGAGAAAAACTGTTTTTT. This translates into CASSEPGRGEKLFF.

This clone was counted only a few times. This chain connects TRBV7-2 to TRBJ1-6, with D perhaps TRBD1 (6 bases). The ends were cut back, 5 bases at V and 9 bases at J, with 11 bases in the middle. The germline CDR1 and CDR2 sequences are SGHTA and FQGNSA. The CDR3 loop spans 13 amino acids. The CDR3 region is CASSQGMGSPLHF. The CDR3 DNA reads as TGTGCCAGCAGCCAGGGGATGGGTTCACCCCTCCACTTT. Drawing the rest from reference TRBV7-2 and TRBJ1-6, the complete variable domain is GAGVSQSPSNKVTEKGKDVELRCDPISGHTALYWYRQSLGQGLEFLIYFQGNSAPDKSGLPSDRFSAERTGGSVSTLTIQRTQQEDSAVYLCASSQGMGSPLHFGNGTRLTVT.

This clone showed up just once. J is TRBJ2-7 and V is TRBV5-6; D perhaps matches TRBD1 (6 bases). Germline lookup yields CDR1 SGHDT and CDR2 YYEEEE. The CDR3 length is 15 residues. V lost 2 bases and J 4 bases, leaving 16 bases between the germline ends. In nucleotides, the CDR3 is TGTGCCAGCAGCTTACCTTCCGGGACACTTTACGAGCAGTACTTC. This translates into CASSLPSGTLYEQYF.

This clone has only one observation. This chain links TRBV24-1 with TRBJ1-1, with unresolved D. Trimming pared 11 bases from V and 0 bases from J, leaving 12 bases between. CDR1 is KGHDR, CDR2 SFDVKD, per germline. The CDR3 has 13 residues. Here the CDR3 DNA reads TGTGCCAAGACACAACAAATGAACACTGAAGCTTTCTTT. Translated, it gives CAKTQQMNTEAFF.

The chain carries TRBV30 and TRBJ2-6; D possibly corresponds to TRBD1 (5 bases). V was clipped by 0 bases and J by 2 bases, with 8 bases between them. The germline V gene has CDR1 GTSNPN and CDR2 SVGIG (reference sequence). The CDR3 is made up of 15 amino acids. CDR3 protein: CAWSVRGTGANVLTF. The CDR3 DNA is TGTGCCTGGAGTGTAAGGGGTACTGGGGCCAACGTCCTGACTTTC. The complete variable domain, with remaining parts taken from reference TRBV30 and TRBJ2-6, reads SQTIHQWPATLVQPVGSPLSLECTVEGTSNPNLYWYRQAAGRGLQLLFYSVGIGQISSEVPQNLSASRPQDRQFILSSKKLLLSDSGFYLCAWSVRGTGANVLTFGAGSRLTVL.

The CDR3 DNA is TGTGCCAGCAGTTTATCTTCCGGGGATAGGAGTTACGAGCAGTACGTC. The encoded protein is CASSLSSGDRSYEQYV. The rearrangement uses TRBV27 and TRBJ2-7, with TRBD2 as a possible D gene (5 bases). The CDR3 extends over 16 amino acids. The germline V and J ends were trimmed by 0 bases and 4 bases, with 16 bases remaining between them. CDR1 and CDR2 (germline): MNHEY, SMNVEV (reference sequence).

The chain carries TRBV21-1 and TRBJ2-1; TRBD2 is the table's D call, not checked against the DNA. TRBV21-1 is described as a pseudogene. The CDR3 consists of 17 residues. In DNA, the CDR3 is TGTGCCAGCAGCACCATGTTACAGGTGAGGAGGGATGATGAGCAGTTCTTC. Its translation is CASSTMLQVRRDDEQFF.

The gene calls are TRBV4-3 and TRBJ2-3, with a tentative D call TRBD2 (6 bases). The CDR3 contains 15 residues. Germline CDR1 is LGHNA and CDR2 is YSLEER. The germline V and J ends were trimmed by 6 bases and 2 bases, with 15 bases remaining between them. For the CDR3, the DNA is TGCGCCAGCAGGAGGAGGGCTAGTTCCACAGATACGCAGTATTTT. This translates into CASRRRASSTDTQYF.

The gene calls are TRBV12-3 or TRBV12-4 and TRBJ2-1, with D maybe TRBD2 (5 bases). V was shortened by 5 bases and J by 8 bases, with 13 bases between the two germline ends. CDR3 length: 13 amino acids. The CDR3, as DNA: TGTGCCAGCAGTGCACGGGAAGCCGATGAGCAGTTCTTC. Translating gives CASSAREADEQFF.

The CDR3 DNA sequence: TGCAGTGCTAGTCTCCGGGACAAAGCCTACGAGCAGTACTTC. Translating gives CSASLRDKAYEQYF. V is TRBV20-1 and J is TRBJ2-7; a possible D gene is TRBD1 (6 bases). Germline CDR1 is DFQATT and CDR2 is SNEGSKA (reference sequence). Trimming removed 3 bases from V and 2 bases from J, with 14 bases in between. The CDR3 is made up of 14 amino acids.

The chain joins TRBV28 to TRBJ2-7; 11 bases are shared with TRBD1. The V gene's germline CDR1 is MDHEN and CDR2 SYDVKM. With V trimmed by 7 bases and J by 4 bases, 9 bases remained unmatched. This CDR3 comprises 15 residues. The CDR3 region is CASTDPGTGGYEQYF. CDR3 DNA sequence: TGTGCCAGCACCGACCCCGGGACAGGGGGGTACGAGCAGTACTTC.

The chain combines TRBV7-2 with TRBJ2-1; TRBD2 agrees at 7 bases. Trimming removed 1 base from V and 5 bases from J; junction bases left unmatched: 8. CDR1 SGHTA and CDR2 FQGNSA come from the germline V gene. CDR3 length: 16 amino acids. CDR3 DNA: TGTGCCAGCAGCTTAGTCGTGGGAGGGCCGGACAATGAGCAGTTCTTC. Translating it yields CASSLVVGGPDNEQFF.

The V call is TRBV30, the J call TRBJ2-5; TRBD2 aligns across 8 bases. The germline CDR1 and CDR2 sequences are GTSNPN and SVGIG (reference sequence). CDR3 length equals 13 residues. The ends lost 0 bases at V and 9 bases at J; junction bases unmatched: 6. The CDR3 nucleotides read TGTGCCTGGAGTGTTTTTCGGGAGGGTCCCCAGTACTTC. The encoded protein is CAWSVFREGPQYF. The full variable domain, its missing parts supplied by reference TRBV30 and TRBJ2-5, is SQTIHQWPATLVQPVGSPLSLECTVEGTSNPNLYWYRQAAGRGLQLLFYSVGIGQISSEVPQNLSASRPQDRQFILSSKKLLLSDSGFYLCAWSVFREGPQYFGPGTRLLVL.

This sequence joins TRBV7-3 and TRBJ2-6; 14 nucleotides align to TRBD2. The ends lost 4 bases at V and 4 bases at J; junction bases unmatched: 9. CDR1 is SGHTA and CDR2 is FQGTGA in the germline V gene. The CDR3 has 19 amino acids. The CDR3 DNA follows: TGTGCCAGCAGCTCGCGGACTAGCGGGAGGCAAACAGGGGCCAACGTCCTGACTTTC. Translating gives CASSSRTSGRQTGANVLTF.

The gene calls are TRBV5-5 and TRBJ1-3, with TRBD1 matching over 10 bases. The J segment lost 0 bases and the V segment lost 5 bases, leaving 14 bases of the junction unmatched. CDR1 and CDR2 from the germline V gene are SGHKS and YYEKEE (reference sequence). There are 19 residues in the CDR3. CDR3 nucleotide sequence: TGTGCCAGCAGTCTCGTCCCGGGACAGGGGACGAGCTCTGGAAACACCATATATTTT. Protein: CASSLVPGQGTSSGNTIYF.

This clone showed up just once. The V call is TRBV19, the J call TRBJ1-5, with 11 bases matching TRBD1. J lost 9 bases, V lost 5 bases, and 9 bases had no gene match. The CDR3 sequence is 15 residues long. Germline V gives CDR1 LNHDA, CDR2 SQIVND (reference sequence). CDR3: CASSFGTGGLWPQHF. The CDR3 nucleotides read TGTGCCAGTAGTTTCGGGACAGGGGGTTTGTGGCCCCAGCATTTT.

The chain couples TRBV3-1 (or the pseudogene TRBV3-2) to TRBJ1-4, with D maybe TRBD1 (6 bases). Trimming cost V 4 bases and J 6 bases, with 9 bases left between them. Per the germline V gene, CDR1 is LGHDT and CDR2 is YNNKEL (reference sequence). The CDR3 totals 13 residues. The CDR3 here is CASSPDSHEKLFF. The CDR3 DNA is TGTGCCAGCAGCCCGGACAGTCATGAAAAACTGTTTTTT.